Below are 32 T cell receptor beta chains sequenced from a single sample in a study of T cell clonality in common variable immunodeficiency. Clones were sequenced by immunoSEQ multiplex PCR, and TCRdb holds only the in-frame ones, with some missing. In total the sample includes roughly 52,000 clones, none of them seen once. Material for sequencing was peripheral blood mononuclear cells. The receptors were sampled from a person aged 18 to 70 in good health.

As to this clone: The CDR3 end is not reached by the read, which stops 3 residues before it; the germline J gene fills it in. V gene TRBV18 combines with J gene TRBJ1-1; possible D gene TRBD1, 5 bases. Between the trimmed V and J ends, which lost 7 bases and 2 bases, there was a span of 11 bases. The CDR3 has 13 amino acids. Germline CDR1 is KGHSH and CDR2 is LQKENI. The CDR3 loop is CASFTGGNTEAFF. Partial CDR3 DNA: TGTGCCAGCTTCACCGGGGGTAACACTGAA.

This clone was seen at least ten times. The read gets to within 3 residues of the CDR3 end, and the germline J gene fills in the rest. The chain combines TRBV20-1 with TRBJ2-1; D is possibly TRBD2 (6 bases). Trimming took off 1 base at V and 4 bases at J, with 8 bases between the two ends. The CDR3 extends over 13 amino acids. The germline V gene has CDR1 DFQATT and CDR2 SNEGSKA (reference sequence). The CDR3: CSARASAYNEQFF. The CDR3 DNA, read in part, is TGCAGTGCTAGAGCTAGCGCGTACAATGAG.

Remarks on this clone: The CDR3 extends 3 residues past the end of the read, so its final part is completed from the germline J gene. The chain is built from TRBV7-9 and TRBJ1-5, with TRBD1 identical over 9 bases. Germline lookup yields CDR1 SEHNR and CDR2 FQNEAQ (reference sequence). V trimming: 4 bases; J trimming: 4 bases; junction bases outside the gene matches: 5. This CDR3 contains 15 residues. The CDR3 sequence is CASSSGTGRNQPQHF. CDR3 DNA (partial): TGTGCCAGCAGCTCCGGGACAGGGCGGAATCAGCCC.

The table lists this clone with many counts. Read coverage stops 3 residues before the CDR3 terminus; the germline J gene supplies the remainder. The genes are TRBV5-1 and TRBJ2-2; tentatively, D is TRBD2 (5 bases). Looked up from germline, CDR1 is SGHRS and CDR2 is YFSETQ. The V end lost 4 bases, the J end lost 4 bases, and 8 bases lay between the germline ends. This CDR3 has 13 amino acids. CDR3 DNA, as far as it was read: TGCGCCAGCAGCGGTACTAGCACCGGGGAG. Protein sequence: CASSGTSTGE. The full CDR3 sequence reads CASSGTSTGELFF.

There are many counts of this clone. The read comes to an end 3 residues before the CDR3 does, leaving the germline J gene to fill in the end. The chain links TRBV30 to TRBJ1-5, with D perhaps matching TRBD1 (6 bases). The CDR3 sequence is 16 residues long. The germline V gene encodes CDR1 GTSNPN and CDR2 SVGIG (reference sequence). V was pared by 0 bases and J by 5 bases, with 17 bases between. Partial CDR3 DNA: TGTGCCTGGAGTGTACAGGGCAGGGGTAGTGATCAGCCC. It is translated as CAWSVQGRGSDQP. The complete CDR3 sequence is CAWSVQGRGSDQPQHF.

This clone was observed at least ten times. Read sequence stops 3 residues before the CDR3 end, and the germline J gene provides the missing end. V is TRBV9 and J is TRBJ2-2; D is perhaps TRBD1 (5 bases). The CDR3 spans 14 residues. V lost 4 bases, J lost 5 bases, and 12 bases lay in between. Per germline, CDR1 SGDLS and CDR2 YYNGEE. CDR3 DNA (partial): TGTGCCAGCAGCCTCAGGGTGGGAACCGGGGAG. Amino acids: CASSLRVGTGE. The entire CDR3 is CASSLRVGTGELFF.

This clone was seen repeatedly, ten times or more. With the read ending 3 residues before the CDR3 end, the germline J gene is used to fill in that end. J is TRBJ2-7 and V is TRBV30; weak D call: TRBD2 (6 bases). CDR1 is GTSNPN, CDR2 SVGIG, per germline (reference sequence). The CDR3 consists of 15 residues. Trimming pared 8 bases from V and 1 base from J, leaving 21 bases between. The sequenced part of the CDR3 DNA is TGTGCCGGGGTCCCCGGGGGATCCGGATCCTACGAG. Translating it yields CAGVPGGSGSYE. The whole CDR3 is CAGVPGGSGSYEQYF.

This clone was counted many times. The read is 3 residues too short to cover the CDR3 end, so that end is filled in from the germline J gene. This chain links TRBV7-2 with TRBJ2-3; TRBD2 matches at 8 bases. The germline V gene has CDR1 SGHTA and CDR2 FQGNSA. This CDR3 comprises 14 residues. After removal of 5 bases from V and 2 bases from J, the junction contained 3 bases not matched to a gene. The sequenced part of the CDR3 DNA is TGTGCCAGCAGCGGGACTAGTTCCACAGATACG. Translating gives CASSGTSSTDT. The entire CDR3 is CASSGTSSTDTQYF. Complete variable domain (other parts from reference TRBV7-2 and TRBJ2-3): GAGVSQSPSNKVTEKGKDVELRCDPISGHTALYWYRQSLGQGLEFLIYFQGNSAPDKSGLPSDRFSAERTGGSVSTLTIQRTQQEDSAVYLCASSGTSSTDTQYFGPGTRLTVL.

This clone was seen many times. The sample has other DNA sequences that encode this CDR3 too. CDR3 region: CASSLEHSSEKLFF. CDR3 DNA, as far as it was read: TGCGCCAGCAGCTTGGAGCACAGCAGTGAAAAA. The chain carries TRBV5-1 and TRBJ1-4, with D hard to call. The read stops 3 residues short of the end of the CDR3; the missing end is completed from the germline J gene. CDR3 length: 14 residues. With 0 bases removed from V and 7 bases from J, the gap between germline ends came to 10 bases. Germline V gene lookup returns CDR1 SGHRS and CDR2 YFSETQ.

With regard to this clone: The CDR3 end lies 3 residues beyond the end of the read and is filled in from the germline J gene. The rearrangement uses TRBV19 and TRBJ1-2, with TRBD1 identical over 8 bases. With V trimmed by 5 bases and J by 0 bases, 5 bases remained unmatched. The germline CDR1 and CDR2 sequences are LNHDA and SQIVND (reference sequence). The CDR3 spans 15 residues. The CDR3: CASSHQGAANYGYTF. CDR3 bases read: TGTGCCAGTAGTCACCAGGGGGCCGCTAACTATGGC.

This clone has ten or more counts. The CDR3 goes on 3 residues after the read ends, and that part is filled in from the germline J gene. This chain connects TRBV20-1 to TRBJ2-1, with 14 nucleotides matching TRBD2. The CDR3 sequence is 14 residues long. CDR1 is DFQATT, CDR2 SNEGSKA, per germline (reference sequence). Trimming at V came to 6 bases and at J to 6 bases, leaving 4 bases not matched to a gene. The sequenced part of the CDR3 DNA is TGCAGTGCCAAGGGGACTAGCGGGAGCAATGAG. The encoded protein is CSAKGTSGSNE. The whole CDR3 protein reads CSAKGTSGSNEQFF.

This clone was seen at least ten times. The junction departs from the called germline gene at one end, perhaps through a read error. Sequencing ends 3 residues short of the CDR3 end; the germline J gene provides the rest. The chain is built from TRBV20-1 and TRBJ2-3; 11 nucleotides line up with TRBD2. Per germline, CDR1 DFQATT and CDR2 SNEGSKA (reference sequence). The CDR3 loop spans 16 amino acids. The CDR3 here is CSARDLLAGDAETQYF. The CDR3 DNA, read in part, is TGCAGTGCTAGAGATCTACTAGCGGGAGACGCAGAGACG.

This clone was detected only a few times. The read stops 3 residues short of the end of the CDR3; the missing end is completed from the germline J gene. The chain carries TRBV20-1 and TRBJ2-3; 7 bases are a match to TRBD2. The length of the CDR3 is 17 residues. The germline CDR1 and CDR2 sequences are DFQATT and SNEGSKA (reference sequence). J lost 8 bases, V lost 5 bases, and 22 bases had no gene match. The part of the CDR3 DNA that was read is TGCAGTGCTGGACTCCCCATGCCGGCGGGAGCGGCAGGTACG. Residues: CSAGLPMPAGAAGT. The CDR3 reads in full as CSAGLPMPAGAAGTQYF.

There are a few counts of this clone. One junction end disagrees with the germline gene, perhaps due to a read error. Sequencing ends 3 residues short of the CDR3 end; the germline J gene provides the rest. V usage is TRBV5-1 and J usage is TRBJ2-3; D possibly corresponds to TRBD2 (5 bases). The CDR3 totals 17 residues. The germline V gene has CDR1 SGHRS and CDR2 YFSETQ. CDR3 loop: CASSLATVRVGPETQYF. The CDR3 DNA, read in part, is TGCGCCAGCAGCTTGGCCACGGTGAGGGTTGGTCCAGAGACG.

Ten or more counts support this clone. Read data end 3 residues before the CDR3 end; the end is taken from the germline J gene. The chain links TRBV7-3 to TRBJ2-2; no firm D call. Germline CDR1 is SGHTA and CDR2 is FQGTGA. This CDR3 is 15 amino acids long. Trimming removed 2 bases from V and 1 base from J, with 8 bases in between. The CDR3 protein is CASSLSSLNTGELFF. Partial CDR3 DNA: TGTGCCAGCAGCTTATCTTCTTTGAACACCGGGGAG. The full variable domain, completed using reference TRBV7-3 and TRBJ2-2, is GAGVSQTPSNKVTEKGKYVELRCDPISGHTALYWYRQSLGQGPEFLIYFQGTGAADDSGLPNDRFFAVRPEGSVSTLKIQRTERGDSAVYLCASSLSSLNTGELFFGEGSRLTVL.

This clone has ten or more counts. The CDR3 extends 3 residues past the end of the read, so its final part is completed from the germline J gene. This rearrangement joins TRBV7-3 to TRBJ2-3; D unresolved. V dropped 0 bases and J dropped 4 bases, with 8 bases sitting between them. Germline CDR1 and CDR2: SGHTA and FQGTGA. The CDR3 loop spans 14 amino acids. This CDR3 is CASSLTVRPDTQYF. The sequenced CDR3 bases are TGTGCCAGCAGCTTAACTGTGAGGCCAGATACG.

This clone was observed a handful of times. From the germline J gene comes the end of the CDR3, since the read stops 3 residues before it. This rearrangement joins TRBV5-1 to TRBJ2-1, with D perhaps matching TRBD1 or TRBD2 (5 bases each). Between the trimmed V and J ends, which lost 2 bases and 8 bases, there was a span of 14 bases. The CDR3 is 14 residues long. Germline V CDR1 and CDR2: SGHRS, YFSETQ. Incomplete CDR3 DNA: TGCGCCAGCAGCTTAGAAAGGGGAGACTATGAG. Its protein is CASSLERGDYE. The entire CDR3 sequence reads CASSLERGDYEQFF.

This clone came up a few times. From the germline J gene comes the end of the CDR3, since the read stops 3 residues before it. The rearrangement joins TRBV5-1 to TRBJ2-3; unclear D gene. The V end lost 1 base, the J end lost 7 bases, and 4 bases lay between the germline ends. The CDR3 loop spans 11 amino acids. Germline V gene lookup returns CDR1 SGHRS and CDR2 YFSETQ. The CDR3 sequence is CASSLLNTQYF. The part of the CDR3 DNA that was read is TGCGCCAGCAGCTTGCTAAATACG.

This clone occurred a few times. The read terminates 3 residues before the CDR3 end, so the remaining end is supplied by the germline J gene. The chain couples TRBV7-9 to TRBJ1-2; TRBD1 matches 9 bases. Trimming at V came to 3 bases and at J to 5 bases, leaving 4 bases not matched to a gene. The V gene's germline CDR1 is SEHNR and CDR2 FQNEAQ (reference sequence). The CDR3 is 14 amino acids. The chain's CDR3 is CASSFATGGYGYTF. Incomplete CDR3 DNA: TGTGCCAGCAGCTTTGCGACAGGGGGTTATGGC.

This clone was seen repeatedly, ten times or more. The CDR3 bases that were read are TGTGCCTGGAGTGTATCAATGAACACTGAA. Translation gives CAWSVSMNTE. From start to end, the CDR3 is CAWSVSMNTEAFF. The rearrangement joins TRBV30 to TRBJ1-1; D unresolved. The read ends 3 residues early relative to the CDR3; the germline J gene fills the gap. CDR1 and CDR2 (germline): GTSNPN, SVGIG (reference sequence). CDR3 size: 13 residues. V was trimmed by 0 bases and J by 0 bases, leaving 5 bases between them.

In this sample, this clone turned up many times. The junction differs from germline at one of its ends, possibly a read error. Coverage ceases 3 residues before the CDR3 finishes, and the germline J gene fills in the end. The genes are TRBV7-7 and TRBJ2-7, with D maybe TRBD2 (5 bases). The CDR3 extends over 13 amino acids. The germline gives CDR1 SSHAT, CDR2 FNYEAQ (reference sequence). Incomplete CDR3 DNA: TGTGCTAGCAGCCCTAGCCTTTGGGACGAG. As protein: CASSPSLWDE. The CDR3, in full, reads CASSPSLWDEQYF.

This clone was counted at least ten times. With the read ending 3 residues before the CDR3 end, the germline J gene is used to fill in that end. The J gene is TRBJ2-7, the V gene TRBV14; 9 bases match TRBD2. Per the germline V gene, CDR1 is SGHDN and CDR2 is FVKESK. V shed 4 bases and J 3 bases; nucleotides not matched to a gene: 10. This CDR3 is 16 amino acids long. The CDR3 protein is CASSPSGLARYYEQYF. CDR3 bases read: TGTGCCAGCAGCCCTTCAGGACTAGCGCGATACTACGAG.

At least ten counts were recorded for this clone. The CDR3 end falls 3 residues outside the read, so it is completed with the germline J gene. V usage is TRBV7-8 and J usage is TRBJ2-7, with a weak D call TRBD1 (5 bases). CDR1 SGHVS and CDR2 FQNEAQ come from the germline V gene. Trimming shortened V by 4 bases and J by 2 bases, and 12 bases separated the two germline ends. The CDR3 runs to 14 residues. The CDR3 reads CASSYTGLAYEQYF. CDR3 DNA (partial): TGTGCCAGCAGCTACACAGGATTAGCCTACGAG.

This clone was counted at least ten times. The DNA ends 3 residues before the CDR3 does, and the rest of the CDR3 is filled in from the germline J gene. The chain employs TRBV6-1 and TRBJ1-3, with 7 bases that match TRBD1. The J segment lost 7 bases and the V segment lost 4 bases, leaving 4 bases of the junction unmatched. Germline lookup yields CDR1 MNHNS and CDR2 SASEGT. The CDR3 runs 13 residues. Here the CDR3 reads CASSGTGGNTIYF. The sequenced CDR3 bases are TGTGCCAGCAGTGGGACAGGAGGGAACACC.

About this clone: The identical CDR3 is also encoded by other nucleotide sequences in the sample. Here the CDR3 reads CASSLALGGSNQPQHF. Incomplete CDR3 DNA: TGTGCCAGCAGCTTAGCGCTAGGGGGAAGCAATCAGCCC. The V gene is TRBV7-2, the J gene TRBJ1-5; perhaps TRBD1 as D (6 bases). The read terminates 3 residues ahead of where the CDR3 ends, so the germline J gene completes it. The CDR3 runs 16 residues. V dropped 0 bases and J dropped 1 base, with 10 bases sitting between them. Germline V gives CDR1 SGHTA, CDR2 FQGNSA.

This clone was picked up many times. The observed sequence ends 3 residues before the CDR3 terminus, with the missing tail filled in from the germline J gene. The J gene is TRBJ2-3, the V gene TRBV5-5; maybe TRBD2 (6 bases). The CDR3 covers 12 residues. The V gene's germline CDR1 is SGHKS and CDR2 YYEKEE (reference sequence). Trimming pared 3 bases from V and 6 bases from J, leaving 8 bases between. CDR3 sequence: CASSWAGDTQYF. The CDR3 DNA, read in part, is TGTGCCAGCAGCTGGGCGGGGGATACG. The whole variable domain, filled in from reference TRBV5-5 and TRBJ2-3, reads DAGVTQSPTHLIKTRGQQVTLRCSPISGHKSVSWYQQVLGQGPQFIFQYYEKEERGRGNFPDRFSARQFPNYSSELNVNALLLGDSALYLCASSWAGDTQYFGPGTRLTVL.

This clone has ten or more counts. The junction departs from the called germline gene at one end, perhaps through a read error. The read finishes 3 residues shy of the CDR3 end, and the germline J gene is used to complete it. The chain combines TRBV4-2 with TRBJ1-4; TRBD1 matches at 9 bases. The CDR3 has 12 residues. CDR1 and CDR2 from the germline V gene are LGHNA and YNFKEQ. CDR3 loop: CASSGQGEKLFF. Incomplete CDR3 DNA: TGCGCCAGCTCGGGACAGGGAGAAAAA.

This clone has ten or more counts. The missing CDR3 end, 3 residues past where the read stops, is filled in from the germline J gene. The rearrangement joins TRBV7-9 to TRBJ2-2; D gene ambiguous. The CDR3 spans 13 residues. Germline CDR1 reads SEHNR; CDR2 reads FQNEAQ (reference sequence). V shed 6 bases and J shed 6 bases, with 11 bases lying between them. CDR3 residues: CASRFTSAGELFF. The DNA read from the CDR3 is TGTGCCAGCAGGTTTACATCCGCCGGGGAG.

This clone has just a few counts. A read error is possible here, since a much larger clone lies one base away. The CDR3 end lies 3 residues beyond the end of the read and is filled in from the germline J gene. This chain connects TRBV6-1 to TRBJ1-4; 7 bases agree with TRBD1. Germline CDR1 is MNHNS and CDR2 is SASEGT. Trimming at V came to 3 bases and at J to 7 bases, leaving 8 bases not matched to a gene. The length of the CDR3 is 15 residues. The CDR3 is CASSDGGAGGEKLFF. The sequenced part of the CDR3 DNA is TGTGCCAGCAGTGATGGTGGGGCAGGGGGTGAAAAA.

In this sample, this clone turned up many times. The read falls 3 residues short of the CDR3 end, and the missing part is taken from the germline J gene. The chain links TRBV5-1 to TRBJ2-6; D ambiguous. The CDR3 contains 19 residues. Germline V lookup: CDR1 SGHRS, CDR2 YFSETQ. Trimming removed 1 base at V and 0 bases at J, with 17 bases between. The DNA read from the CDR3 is TGCGCCAGCAGCTTGTCGCAGTTCTCAACAAGCTCTGGGGCCAACGTC. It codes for CASSLSQFSTSSGANV. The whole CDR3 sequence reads CASSLSQFSTSSGANVLTF.

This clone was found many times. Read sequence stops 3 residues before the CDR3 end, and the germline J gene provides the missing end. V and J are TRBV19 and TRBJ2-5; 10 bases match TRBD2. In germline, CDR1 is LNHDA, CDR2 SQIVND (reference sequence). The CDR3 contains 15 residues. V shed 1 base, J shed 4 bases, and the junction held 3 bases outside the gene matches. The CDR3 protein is CASSIVASGRETQYF. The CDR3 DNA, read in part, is TGTGCCAGTAGTATAGTGGCTAGCGGGAGAGAGACC.

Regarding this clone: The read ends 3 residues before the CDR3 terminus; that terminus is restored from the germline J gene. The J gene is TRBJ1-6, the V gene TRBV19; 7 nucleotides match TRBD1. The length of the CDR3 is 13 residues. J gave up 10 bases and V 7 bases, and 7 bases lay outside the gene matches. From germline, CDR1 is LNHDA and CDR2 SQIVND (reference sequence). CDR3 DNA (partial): TGTGCCAGTAAGGAGGGGGCGGGATCACCC. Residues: CASKEGAGSP. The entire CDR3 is CASKEGAGSPLHF.